The 9 T cell receptor beta chains given below trace back to one sample, sequenced in a study of blood T cells in healthy people across ages (dated by TCRdb to the mid-2010s). Libraries came from 5' RACE. Sequencing took place on an Illumina HiSeq 2500. A second PCR of roughly 7 to 12 cycles was run with a J-beta primer mix and a sample-barcoded 5' primer. The public reads were reanalyzed by TCRdb: fastp trimming at Q25, MiXCR alignment, in-frame beta chains only. Each record represents a unique CDR3 protein, reported with the most common genes and DNA among its rows. The sample includes under 1,100,000 distinct CDR3 sequences, with 20% to 25% observed a single time. The top ten clonotypes cover around 0.75% of the sample. The data were also submitted as part of a second study, on T cells of mothers and their children.

Material: blood. The source is a girl aged 2-15 years in good health.

This clonotype was detected a few times. The V and J genes are TRBV7-9 and TRBJ2-7; D unclear. V lost 5 bases and J 6 bases, leaving 11 bases between the germline ends. The germline V gene has CDR1 SEHNR and CDR2 FQNEAQ (reference sequence). The CDR3 sequence is 12 residues long. CDR3: CASSPGMAEQYF. In DNA form, the CDR3 reads TGTGCCAGCAGCCCAGGCATGGCCGAGCAGTACTTC.

This clonotype came up many times. The chain uses TRBV29-1 and TRBJ2-5; D might be TRBD1 (6 bases). The germline V gene has CDR1 SQVTM and CDR2 ANQGSEA. V was shortened by 5 bases and J by 2 bases, with 12 bases between the two germline ends. CDR3 size: 13 residues. CDR3 loop: CSVQGRTQETQYF. CDR3 DNA sequence: TGCAGCGTTCAGGGGCGGACACAAGAGACCCAGTACTTC.

V usage is TRBV4-1 and J usage is TRBJ2-1; TRBD1 or TRBD2 may be the D gene (5 bases each). CDR3 length equals 15 residues. CDR1 and CDR2 from the germline V gene are MGHRA and YSYEKL. The V end lost 0 bases, the J end lost 3 bases, and 9 bases lay between the germline ends. This CDR3 reads CASSQDGADYNEQFF. In nucleotides, the CDR3 is TGCGCCAGCAGCCAAGACGGGGCGGACTACAATGAGCAGTTCTTC.

This rearrangement joins TRBV6-6 to TRBJ2-7, with D perhaps TRBD1 or TRBD2 (6 bases each). V shed 7 bases and J shed 6 bases, with 13 bases lying between them. Germline V gene data show CDR1 as MNHNY and CDR2 as SVGAGI (reference sequence). This CDR3 has 12 amino acids. In nucleotides, the CDR3 is TGTGCCAGCAACCTAGGGGGGAGCGAGCAGTACTTC. Residues: CASNLGGSEQYF.

This clonotype was picked up a small number of times. The chain is built from TRBV3-1 and TRBJ1-1; D remains unclear. CDR1 LGHDT and CDR2 YNNKEL come from the germline V gene (reference sequence). The CDR3 has 17 residues. V lost 0 bases and J lost 6, with 20 bases in between. CDR3 amino acids: CASSQDIGSQVGSEAFF. In DNA form, the CDR3 reads TGTGCCAGCAGCCAAGATATTGGGAGTCAGGTGGGCTCTGAAGCTTTCTTT. The variable domain in full, with the rest retrieved from reference TRBV3-1 and TRBJ1-1, is DTAVSQTPKYLVTQMGNDKSIKCEQNLGHDTMYWYKQDSKKFLKIMFSYNNKELIINETVPNRFSPKSPDKAHLNLHINSLELGDSAVYFCASSQDIGSQVGSEAFFGQGTRLTVV.

This clonotype was detected only a few times. V usage is TRBV3-1 and J usage is TRBJ1-2; D is perhaps TRBD1 (5 bases). CDR1 is LGHDT and CDR2 is YNNKEL in the germline V gene (reference sequence). The CDR3 is 15 residues long. V gave up 0 bases and J gave up 6 bases, with 14 bases separating them. The DNA for the CDR3 is TGTGCCAGCAGCCAAGATCCTGGAGGGGAGCATGGCTACACCTTC. It encodes CASSQDPGGEHGYTF.

CDR3 DNA sequence: TGTGCCAGCAGTGAGGGGGCAGAGGGCTACACCTTC. Residues: CASSEGAEGYTF. The V call is TRBV2, the J call TRBJ1-2; tentatively, D is TRBD1 (6 bases). This CDR3 has 12 residues. Germline V gives CDR1 SNHLY, CDR2 FYNNEI. The ends were cut back, 3 bases at V and 8 bases at J, with 10 bases in the middle. Full variable domain (rest looked up from reference TRBV2 and TRBJ1-2): EPEVTQTPSHQVTQMGQEVILRCVPISNHLYFYWYRQILGQKVEFLVSFYNNEISEKSEIFDDQFSVERPDGSNFTLKIRSTKLEDSAMYFCASSEGAEGYTFGSGTRLTVV.

The rearrangement uses TRBV12-3 or TRBV12-4 and TRBJ1-2; D gene uncertain. V shed 4 bases and J shed 6 bases, with 6 bases lying between them. The CDR3 extends over 11 amino acids. DNA of the CDR3: TGTGCCAGCAGTTCAATTGATGGCTACACCTTC. It translates to CASSSIDGYTF.

This chain joins TRBV5-5 and TRBJ2-2; D call uncertain. The CDR3 consists of 13 residues. CDR1 and CDR2 (germline): SGHKS, YYEKEE (reference sequence). V gave up 0 bases and J gave up 10 bases, with 10 bases separating them. The CDR3 coding sequence is TGTGCCAGCAGCTTGGCGTCTAGGGTGGAGCTGTTTTTT. Protein product: CASSLASRVELFF. The variable domain in full, completed from reference TRBV5-5 and TRBJ2-2, reads DAGVTQSPTHLIKTRGQQVTLRCSPISGHKSVSWYQQVLGQGPQFIFQYYEKEERGRGNFPDRFSARQFPNYSSELNVNALLLGDSALYLCASSLASRVELFFGEGSRLTVL.